The 8 T cell receptor beta chains given below trace back to one sample, sequenced in a study of cytomegalovirus exposure and HLA in healthy donors. In the PCR, 60 Vbeta and 13 Jbeta primers were used. TCRdb's table, derived via immunoSEQ multiplex PCR, lists solely in-frame clones and lacks some. The table shows fewer than 200,000 clones, with around 81% occurring only once. The sample was PBMCs. The receptors stem from a woman between 18 and 29 years old in good health and CMV-seropositive.

The chain has TRBV11-3 and TRBJ2-7; 11 bases line up with TRBD1. Germline V gives CDR1 SGHNT, CDR2 YENEEA. The CDR3 consists of 15 residues. J was trimmed by 6 bases and V by 5 bases; bases with no gene match: 9. The CDR3 protein is CASSPSGTGGSEQYF. CDR3 DNA sequence: TGTGCCAGCAGCCCGTCGGGGACAGGGGGATCCGAGCAGTACTTC.

In regard to this clone: The same CDR3 is also encoded by other DNA sequences in this sample. The chain carries TRBV13 and TRBJ1-6; 7 bases map to TRBD1. This CDR3 region has 15 residues. CDR1 and CDR2 (germline): PRHDT, FYEKMQ (reference sequence). With 5 bases clipped from V and 8 bases from J, the junction kept 9 bases outside the gene matches. CDR3 protein: CASSARQGRDSPLHF. The DNA for the CDR3 is TGTGCCAGCAGCGCCCGACAGGGTCGGGATTCACCCCTCCACTTT. Full variable domain (rest looked up from reference TRBV13 and TRBJ1-6): AAGVIQSPRHLIKEKRETATLKCYPIPRHDTVYWYQQGPGQDPQFLISFYEKMQSDKGSIPDRFSAQQFSDYHSELNMSSLELGDSALYFCASSARQGRDSPLHFGNGTRLTVT.

This rearrangement joins TRBV2 to TRBJ2-3, with D perhaps TRBD1 (5 bases). Germline CDR1 is SNHLY and CDR2 is FYNNEI. This CDR3 is 14 amino acids long. Trimming stripped 2 bases from V and 1 base from J, with 7 bases between. The CDR3: CASSELQGTDTQYF. The DNA of the CDR3 is TGTGCCAGCAGTGAATTACAGGGCACAGATACGCAGTATTTT.

The J gene is TRBJ2-7, the V gene TRBV6-1; D perhaps matches TRBD2 (5 bases). Trimming left V 4 bases short and J 0 bases short, with 10 bases between. Per the germline V gene, CDR1 is MNHNS and CDR2 is SASEGT. The CDR3 consists of 14 residues. In DNA, the CDR3 is TGTGCCAGCAGTGGCCTAGGGAGCTCCTACGAGCAGTACTTC. It is translated as CASSGLGSSYEQYF.

The chain carries TRBV15 and TRBJ1-4, with D possibly being TRBD1 (6 bases). V was trimmed by 9 bases and J by 10 bases, leaving 21 bases between them. This CDR3 region has 14 residues. Germline V CDR1 and CDR2: LNHNV, YYDKDF (reference sequence). The CDR3 DNA reads as TGTGCCACTAGCCAGGGGCACAGGGAAGGAAAACTGTTTTTT. Residues: CATSQGHREGKLFF. The full variable domain, in which reference TRBV15 and TRBJ1-4 provide the parts outside the CDR3, is DAMVIQNPRYQVTQFGKPVTLSCSQTLNHNVMYWYQQKSSQAPKLLFHYYDKDFNNEADTPDNFQSRRPNTSFCFLDIRSPGLGDTAMYLCATSQGHREGKLFFGSGTQLSVL.

This clone has only one observation. The chain is built from TRBV5-4 and TRBJ1-3; D is undetermined. V lost 0 bases, J lost 0 bases, and 7 bases lay in between. This CDR3 has 15 residues. Germline lookup yields CDR1 SGHNT and CDR2 YYREEE (reference sequence). This chain's CDR3 is CASSLDPSSGNTIYF. Written as DNA, the CDR3 is TGTGCCAGCAGCTTGGATCCGAGCTCTGGAAACACCATATATTTT.

This sequence joins TRBV19 and TRBJ2-1; a possible D gene is TRBD1 (5 bases). The V end was cut by 5 bases, the J end by 8 bases, with 16 bases between. Germline lookup yields CDR1 LNHDA and CDR2 SQIVND (reference sequence). CDR3 size: 14 residues. The CDR3: CASSPHQGLDEQFF. Here the CDR3 DNA reads TGTGCCAGTAGTCCACACCAGGGTCTGGATGAGCAGTTCTTC.

The chain combines TRBV5-5 with TRBJ1-2; 10 nucleotides agree with TRBD1. Germline-derived CDR1 and CDR2 are SGHKS and YYEKEE (reference sequence). The CDR3 consists of 15 residues. Trimming took 4 bases from V and 4 from J; bases not matched to a gene: 7. The CDR3: CASSVTGGASYGYTF. CDR3 bases: TGTGCCAGCAGCGTGACAGGGGGCGCATCCTATGGCTACACCTTC.